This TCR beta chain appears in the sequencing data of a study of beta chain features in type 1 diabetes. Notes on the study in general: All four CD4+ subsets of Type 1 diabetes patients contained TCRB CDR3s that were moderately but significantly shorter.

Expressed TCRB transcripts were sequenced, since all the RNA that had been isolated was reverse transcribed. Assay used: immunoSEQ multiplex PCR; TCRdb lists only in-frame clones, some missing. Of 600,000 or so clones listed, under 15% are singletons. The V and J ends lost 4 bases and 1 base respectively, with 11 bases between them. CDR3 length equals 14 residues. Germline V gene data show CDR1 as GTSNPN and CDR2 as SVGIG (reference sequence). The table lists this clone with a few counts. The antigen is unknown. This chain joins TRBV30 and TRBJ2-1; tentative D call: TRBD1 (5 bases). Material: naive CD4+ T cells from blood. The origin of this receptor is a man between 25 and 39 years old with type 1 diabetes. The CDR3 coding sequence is TGTGCCTGGAAGGCAGGGTATTCCTACAATGAGCAGTTCTTC. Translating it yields CAWKAGYSYNEQFF.